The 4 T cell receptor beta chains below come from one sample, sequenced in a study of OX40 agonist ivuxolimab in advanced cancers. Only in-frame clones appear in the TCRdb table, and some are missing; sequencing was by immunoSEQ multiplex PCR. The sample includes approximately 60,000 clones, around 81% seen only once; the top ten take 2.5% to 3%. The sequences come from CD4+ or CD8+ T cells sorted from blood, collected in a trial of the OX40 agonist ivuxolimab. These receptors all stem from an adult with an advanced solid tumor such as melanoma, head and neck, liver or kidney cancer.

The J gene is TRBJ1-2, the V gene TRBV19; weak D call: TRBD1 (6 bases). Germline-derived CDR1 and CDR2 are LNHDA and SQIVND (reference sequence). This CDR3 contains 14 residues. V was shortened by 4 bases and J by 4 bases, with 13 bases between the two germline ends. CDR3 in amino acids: CASSTLPTGYGYTF. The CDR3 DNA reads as TGTGCCAGTAGTACCCTACCGACAGGCTATGGCTACACCTTC.

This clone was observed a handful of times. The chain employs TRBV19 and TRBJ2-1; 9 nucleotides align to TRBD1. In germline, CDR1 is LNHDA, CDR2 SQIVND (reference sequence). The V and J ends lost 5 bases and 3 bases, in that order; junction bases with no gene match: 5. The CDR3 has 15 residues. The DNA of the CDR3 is TGTGCCAGTAGTCACCGGGACAGGGTCTACAATGAGCAGTTCTTC. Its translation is CASSHRDRVYNEQFF.

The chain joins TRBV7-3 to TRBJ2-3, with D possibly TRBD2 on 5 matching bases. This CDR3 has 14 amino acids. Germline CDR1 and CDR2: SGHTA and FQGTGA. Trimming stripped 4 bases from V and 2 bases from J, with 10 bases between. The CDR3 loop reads CASSSRAVTDTQYF. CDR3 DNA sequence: TGTGCCAGCAGCTCGCGGGCAGTCACAGATACGCAGTATTTT.

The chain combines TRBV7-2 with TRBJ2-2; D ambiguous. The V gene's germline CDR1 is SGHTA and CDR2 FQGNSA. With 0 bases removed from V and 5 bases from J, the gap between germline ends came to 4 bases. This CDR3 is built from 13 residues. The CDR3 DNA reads TGTGCCAGCAGCTTAGCGGAAACCGGGGAGCTGTTTTTT. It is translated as CASSLAETGELFF.